This is a list of T cell receptor beta chains from one sample in a study of CD8 T cells in Susac syndrome. TCRdb fed the immunoSEQ multiplex PCR reads into MiXCR, producing one record per CDR3 protein. The table has tens of thousands of distinct CDR3 sequences, about 96% seen once. The sample was CD8+ T cells from PBMCs. The receptor set was obtained from a human donor with Susac syndrome. Both conserved end residues are part of each CDR3.

>TRBJ1-1|TRBV6-4
CASKPEEVNTEAFF
>TRBJ2-3|TRBV24-1
CATSDSADTQYF
>TRBJ1-5|TRBV30
CAWSADVNQPQHF
>TRBJ2-5|TRBV30
CAWSVPGGVQETQYF
>TRBJ2-5|TRBV4-1
CASSQDEKGQGQNRRETQYF
>TRBJ1-6|TRBV12-3/TRBV12-4
CASSRRTGGDSPLHF
>TRBJ1-2|TRBV4-3
CASSQDQGHGYTF
>TRBJ1-1|TRBV7-2
CASSSNQGDTEAFF
>TRBJ1-2|TRBV7-9
CASSLGSGNNYGYTF
>TRBJ2-7|TRBV4-3
CASSQLDGQGHEQYF
>TRBJ2-5|TRBV7-9
CASSDGQGHGETQYF
>TRBJ1-1|TRBV20-1
CSAQILNTEAFF
>TRBJ2-3|TRBV20-1
CSARKETGPDTQYF
>TRBJ1-5|TRBV19
CASSMREQGGNQPQHF
>TRBJ1-1|TRBV20-1
CSARDRGRANTEAFF
>TRBJ1-5|TRBV5-4
CASSPGGDSNQPQHF
>TRBJ2-7|TRBV20-1
CSAFQSSYEQYF
>TRBJ2-7|TRBV3-1
CASSQDQGVQYF
>TRBJ1-2|TRBV5-1
CASRKETYGYTF
>TRBJ2-1|TRBV20-1
CSDDRFDSYNEQFF
>TRBJ2-1|TRBV20-1
CSAWDSYQFF
>TRBJ2-4|TRBV20-1
CSARDRDLAKNIQYF
>TRBJ2-2|TRBV20-1
CIGVGINTGELFF
>TRBJ1-2|TRBV19
CASTPYFRTGHYGYTF
>TRBJ2-6|TRBV9
CASSVGAGANVLTF
>TRBJ1-4|TRBV24-1
CATPGQGAQKLFF
>TRBJ2-5|TRBV20-1
CSAPIAGTQYF
>TRBJ1-5|TRBV7-2
CASSLGDRTDQPQHF
>TRBJ1-6|TRBV20-1
CSARDGGGTSSYNSPLHF
>TRBJ1-5|TRBV18
CASSPPDRAGEPQHF
>TRBJ2-2|TRBV24-1
CATSGPSGQVNTGELFF
>TRBJ2-5|TRBV13
CASSLGQSRAQYF
>TRBJ2-1|TRBV29-1
CSVGGGTQQFF
>TRBJ2-7|TRBV25-1
CASSVAVDEQYF
>TRBJ2-5|TRBV20-1
CSARRTAQETQYF
>TRBJ1-1|TRBV7-9
CASSFGDRLNTEAFF
>TRBJ2-3|TRBV5-4
CASSNRGGGTDTQYF
>TRBJ2-7|TRBV20-1
CSAWTSGGYEQYF
>TRBJ2-1|TRBV20-1
CSARERGFAGPYNEQFF
>TRBJ2-1|TRBV4-3
CASSQVYGSQADGNEQFF
>TRBJ1-4|TRBV20-1
CSASGTGVRKLFF
>TRBJ1-1|TRBV30
CAWSVSSEAFF
>TRBJ2-3|TRBV3-1
CASSQVRESTDTQYF
>TRBJ1-6|TRBV19
CAVAPSGRGSPLHF
>TRBJ2-3|TRBV28
CASLTWVGGTDTQYF
>TRBJ1-2|TRBV25-1
CASSGSMNGYTF
>TRBJ1-5|TRBV5-6
CASSSLRGQGAEAQHF
>TRBJ1-3|TRBV5-4
CASSRPDSGNTIYF
>TRBJ2-1|TRBV20-1
CSASPLRPYNEQFF
>TRBJ1-6|TRBV6-5
CASKLTGPAFGLHF
>TRBJ2-4|TRBV5-4
CASRDRDNIQYF
>TRBJ1-6|TRBV9
CASSVASAGGSPLHF